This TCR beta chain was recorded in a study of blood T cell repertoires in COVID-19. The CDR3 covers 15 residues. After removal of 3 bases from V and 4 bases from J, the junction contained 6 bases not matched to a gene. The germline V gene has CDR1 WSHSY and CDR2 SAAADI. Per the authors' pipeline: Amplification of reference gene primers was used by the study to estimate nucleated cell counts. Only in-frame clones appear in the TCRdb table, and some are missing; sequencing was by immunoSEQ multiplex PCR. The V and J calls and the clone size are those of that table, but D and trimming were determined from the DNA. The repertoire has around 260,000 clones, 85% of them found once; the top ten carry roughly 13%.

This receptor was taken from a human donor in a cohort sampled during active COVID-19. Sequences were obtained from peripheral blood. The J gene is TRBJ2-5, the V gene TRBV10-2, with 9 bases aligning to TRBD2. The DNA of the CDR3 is TGCGCCAGCAGTGAACCAGCGGGAGGAAGAGAGACCCAGTACTTC. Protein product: CASSEPAGGRETQYF.